Following are 27 T cell receptor beta chains from one sample sequenced in a study of a mutant IDH1 vaccine in newly diagnosed glioma. Time point reported: week 11, during vaccination. Vaccination used 300 ug of mutant IDH1 20-mer peptide per dose, with topical imiquimod. No antigen is known for these receptors. Measured with immunoSEQ multiplex PCR; TCRdb has only the in-frame clones, and not every one. The table lists around 57,000 clones, about 89% of them singletons. This sample comprised PBMCs, obtained from a glioma patient whose treatment included an IDH1 peptide vaccine. The receptors shown here come from a man aged 35 to 55 with glioma.

The V gene is TRBV4-1, the J gene TRBJ1-6, with 7 bases aligning to TRBD1. CDR1 is MGHRA and CDR2 is YSYEKL in the germline V gene. V gave up 4 bases and J gave up 0 bases; unmatched junction bases: 6. CDR3 length: 17 residues. The CDR3 coding sequence is TGCGCCAGCAGCCTAGCCCAGGGGGGCTCCTATAATTCACCCCTCCACTTT. Translated: CASSLAQGGSYNSPLHF.

This rearrangement joins TRBV29-1 to TRBJ2-2; D unresolved. Germline values: CDR1 SQVTM, CDR2 ANQGSEA. V lost 7 bases and J lost 5, with 11 bases in between. This CDR3 is 12 amino acids long. The CDR3 loop is CSASVATGELFF. Here the CDR3 DNA reads TGCAGCGCCTCCGTGGCGACCGGGGAGCTGTTTTTT.

Written as DNA, the CDR3 is TGTGCCAGCAGCGCCGGGGTTGGGGGTCACACTGAAGCTTTCTTT. This gives the protein CASSAGVGGHTEAFF. The chain combines TRBV9 with TRBJ1-1, with D possibly TRBD1 on 5 matching bases. Germline CDR1 and CDR2: SGDLS and YYNGEE. V was trimmed by 3 bases and J by 3 bases, leaving 15 bases between them. The CDR3 length is 15 residues.

The chain carries TRBV6-6 and TRBJ1-2, with D tentatively TRBD1 (6 bases). The CDR3 contains 12 residues. CDR1 is MNHNY, CDR2 SVGAGI, per germline (reference sequence). CDR3 region: CATTGRNDGYTF. The DNA of the CDR3 is TGTGCTACGACAGGTCGGAACGATGGCTACACCTTC.

The chain has TRBV5-6 and TRBJ2-4; the D call may be TRBD1 or TRBD2 (6 bases each). There are 14 residues in the CDR3. Germline-derived CDR1 and CDR2 are SGHDT and YYEEEE. With 2 bases removed from V and 1 base from J, the gap between germline ends came to 7 bases. The chain's CDR3 is CASSLGGAKNIQYF. The CDR3 DNA reads TGTGCCAGCAGCTTAGGGGGGGCCAAAAACATTCAGTACTTC.

The chain recombines TRBV7-2 with TRBJ2-1; D is uncertain. This CDR3 is 18 amino acids long. Germline CDR1 reads SGHTA; CDR2 reads FQGNSA. V lost 1 base and J lost 5, with 21 bases in between. Here the CDR3 reads CASSLGRSLLGRNNEQFF. For the CDR3, the DNA is TGTGCCAGCAGCTTAGGTCGGAGCTTACTGGGTCGGAACAATGAGCAGTTCTTC.

The rearrangement uses TRBV4-2 and TRBJ1-1; D remains unclear. CDR1 LGHNA and CDR2 YNFKEQ come from the germline V gene. This CDR3 has 13 residues. V lost 1 base and J lost 6, with 9 bases in between. CDR3 in amino acids: CASSQGGTSEAFF. In DNA, the CDR3 is TGTGCCAGCAGCCAAGGAGGAACCTCTGAAGCTTTCTTT.

V is TRBV18 and J is TRBJ2-7; tentatively, D is TRBD1 or TRBD2 (6 bases each). Per the germline V gene, CDR1 is KGHSH and CDR2 is LQKENI. CDR3 size: 13 residues. V was clipped by 5 bases and J by 7 bases, with 15 bases between them. CDR3 nucleotides: TGTGCCAGCTCATCGACGGGGGCTCGGGAGCAGTACGTC. Encoded protein: CASSSTGAREQYV.

The rearrangement joins TRBV7-3 to TRBJ2-7, with a tentative D call TRBD1 (6 bases). Germline V gene sequence: CDR1 SGHTA, CDR2 FQGTGA. This CDR3 region has 15 residues. V was shortened by 4 bases and J by 0 bases, with 13 bases between the two germline ends. In nucleotides, the CDR3 is TGTGCCAGCAGCTCGTCGGCAGGGGACTCCTACGAGCAGTACTTC. Its protein product is CASSSSAGDSYEQYF.

The chain joins TRBV28 to TRBJ2-5; the D gene is possibly TRBD1 (5 bases). CDR1 MDHEN and CDR2 SYDVKM come from the germline V gene. The V gene lost 2 bases and the J gene lost 5 bases, with 21 bases spanning the gap. The length of the CDR3 is 17 residues. The CDR3 loop reads CASSLGARSLLTETQYF. As DNA, the CDR3 is TGTGCCAGCAGTTTAGGGGCTAGGAGTTTGTTGACGGAGACCCAGTACTTC.

The rearrangement uses TRBV2 and TRBJ1-2; TRBD1 aligns across 7 bases. In germline, CDR1 is SNHLY, CDR2 FYNNEI. V lost 6 bases, J lost 1 base, and 5 bases stayed unmatched. This CDR3 has 14 amino acids. The CDR3 reads CASRTGTDNYGYTF. In DNA, the CDR3 is TGTGCCAGCAGGACCGGGACAGATAACTATGGCTACACCTTC.

V gene TRBV28 combines with J gene TRBJ2-1, with no clear D. V lost 3 bases to trimming and J lost 6 bases, with 9 bases between them. The V gene's germline CDR1 is MDHEN and CDR2 SYDVKM. The CDR3 is 13 residues long. In DNA form, the CDR3 reads TGTGCCAGCAGTTTTCATGGCGGCAATGAGCAGTTCTTC. Its translation is CASSFHGGNEQFF.

This sequence joins TRBV6-1 and TRBJ1-1; 7 nucleotides line up with TRBD1. There are 15 residues in the CDR3. The ends lost 3 bases at V and 5 bases at J; junction bases unmatched: 9. CDR1 is MNHNS and CDR2 is SASEGT in the germline V gene. In DNA form, the CDR3 reads TGTGCCAGCAGTGAGCCTCCCAGGGGGGGGACTGAAGCTTTCTTT. Its protein is CASSEPPRGGTEAFF.

This clone was detected only once. This sequence joins TRBV7-2 and TRBJ2-5; D unclear. Germline V CDR1 and CDR2: SGHTA, FQGNSA. The CDR3 runs to 11 residues. With 4 bases removed from V and 2 bases from J, the gap between germline ends came to 2 bases. For the CDR3, the DNA is TGTGCCAGCAGCTCACAAGAGACCCAGTACTTC. Amino acids: CASSSQETQYF.

The chain has TRBV18 and TRBJ2-1; D remains ambiguous. Per germline, CDR1 KGHSH and CDR2 LQKENI. There are 14 residues in the CDR3. Trimming cost V 6 bases and J 4 bases, with 13 bases left between them. The CDR3 DNA reads TGTGCCAGCTCCCGATCAGGATCTTACAATGAGCAGTTCTTC. It is translated as CASSRSGSYNEQFF.

The chain couples TRBV5-6 to TRBJ1-3; D not resolved. V was trimmed by 4 bases and J by 4 bases, leaving 15 bases between them. The germline gives CDR1 SGHDT, CDR2 YYEEEE. The CDR3 length is 15 residues. CDR3: CASSTQTGFGNTIYF. CDR3 coding DNA: TGTGCCAGCAGCACCCAGACTGGTTTCGGAAACACCATATATTTT.

V and J are TRBV28 and TRBJ2-3; TRBD2 might be the D (6 bases). Trimming removed 1 base from V and 0 bases from J, with 14 bases in between. The germline gives CDR1 MDHEN, CDR2 SYDVKM. The CDR3 has 17 amino acids. The CDR3: CASSLLFRGRSTDTQYF. Written as DNA, the CDR3 is TGTGCCAGCAGTTTATTGTTTCGGGGGAGAAGCACAGATACGCAGTATTTT.

The chain links TRBV5-4 to TRBJ2-1; D is possibly TRBD1 (5 bases). This CDR3 comprises 15 residues. Germline V gives CDR1 SGHNT, CDR2 YYREEE (reference sequence). Trimming shortened V by 4 bases and J by 8 bases, and 19 bases separated the two germline ends. The CDR3 protein is CASSLAGHPLDEQFF. DNA of the CDR3: TGTGCCAGCAGCCTGGCCGGACACCCTTTAGATGAGCAGTTCTTC. The variable domain in full, with the rest retrieved from reference TRBV5-4 and TRBJ2-1, is ETGVTQSPTHLIKTRGQQVTLRCSSQSGHNTVSWYQQALGQGPQFIFQYYREEENGRGNFPPRFSGLQFPNYSSELNVNALELDDSALYLCASSLAGHPLDEQFFGPGTRLTVL.

The genes are TRBV5-1 and TRBJ2-2, with 7 bases aligning to TRBD2. The trim removed 6 bases at V and 4 bases at J, leaving 12 bases unmatched. Looked up from germline, CDR1 is SGHRS and CDR2 is YFSETQ. CDR3 length: 16 amino acids. In DNA form, the CDR3 reads TGCGCCAGCACCCCCTCCGGGGGGATGGGCACCGGGGAGCTGTTTTTT. Translating gives CASTPSGGMGTGELFF.

The CDR3 sequence is CASSFRGGNSPLHF. The CDR3 DNA follows: TGCGCCAGCAGCTTCCGTGGAGGGAATTCACCCCTCCACTTT. The chain joins TRBV4-1 to TRBJ1-6, with unresolved D. This CDR3 is built from 14 residues. Germline CDR1 reads MGHRA; CDR2 reads YSYEKL. Trimming shortened V by 5 bases and J by 7 bases, and 12 bases separated the two germline ends.

The V call is TRBV2, the J call TRBJ1-4, with 7 nucleotides matching TRBD1. CDR1 is SNHLY, CDR2 FYNNEI, per germline. The CDR3 contains 15 residues. V shed 4 bases and J 4 bases; nucleotides not matched to a gene: 6. The CDR3 DNA sequence: TGTGCCAGCAGTGCTGGGGGACAGAATAATGAAAAACTGTTTTTT. Protein sequence: CASSAGGQNNEKLFF.

The chain is built from TRBV19 and TRBJ2-1; 7 bases line up with TRBD1. The CDR3 length is 15 residues. V was pared by 0 bases and J by 4 bases, with 3 bases of the junction left unmatched. From germline, CDR1 is LNHDA and CDR2 SQIVND (reference sequence). The CDR3 sequence is CASSIEDRTYNEQFF. The DNA of the CDR3 is TGTGCCAGTAGTATAGAGGACAGGACATACAATGAGCAGTTCTTC.

This chain joins TRBV5-1 and TRBJ2-4, with a possible D match to TRBD1 (6 bases). With 1 base removed from V and 6 bases from J, the gap between germline ends came to 11 bases. CDR1 is SGHRS, CDR2 YFSETQ, per germline. The CDR3 consists of 14 residues. This CDR3 reads CASSLRQGTNIQYF. In DNA form, the CDR3 reads TGCGCCAGCAGCTTGAGGCAGGGGACAAACATTCAGTACTTC. Variable domain in full (rest from reference TRBV5-1 and TRBJ2-4): KAGVTQTPRYLIKTRGQQVTLSCSPISGHRSVSWYQQTPGQGLQFLFEYFSETQRNKGNFPGRFSGRQFSNSRSEMNVSTLELGDSALYLCASSLRQGTNIQYFGAGTRLSVL.

This clone was seen a few times. The chain employs TRBV29-1 and TRBJ1-1, with D perhaps matching TRBD1 (5 bases). V was shortened by 4 bases and J by 8 bases, with 17 bases between the two germline ends. The CDR3 has 13 residues. Germline lookup yields CDR1 SQVTM and CDR2 ANQGSEA. The CDR3 reads CSVVFQGWGEAFF. The DNA of the CDR3 is TGCAGCGTTGTCTTCCAGGGATGGGGCGAAGCTTTCTTT.

A single count supports this clone. CDR3 nucleotides: TGTGCCAGCAGCACCTATACAGGGAGTGTTAACGATACGCAGTATTTT. It is translated as CASSTYTGSVNDTQYF. This chain joins TRBV11-2 and TRBJ2-3; maybe TRBD1 (6 bases). V lost 5 bases, J lost 6 bases, and 21 bases lay in between. The V gene's germline CDR1 is SGHAT and CDR2 FQNNGV. The CDR3 totals 16 residues. Using reference TRBV11-2 and TRBJ2-3 for the parts outside the CDR3, the full variable domain is EAGVAQSPRYKIIEKRQSVAFWCNPISGHATLYWYQQILGQGPKLLIQFQNNGVVDDSQLPKDRFSAERLKGVDSTLKIQPAKLEDSAVYLCASSTYTGSVNDTQYFGPGTRLTVL.

The rearrangement links TRBV7-9 to TRBJ2-1, with 15 bases that match TRBD2. The CDR3 has 16 amino acids. Trimming removed 5 bases from V and 9 bases from J; junction bases left unmatched: 8. In germline, CDR1 is SEHNR, CDR2 FQNEAQ (reference sequence). CDR3 nucleotide sequence: TGTGCCAGCAGCCCGCGGACTAGCGGGAGGGCCACTGAGCAGTTCTTC. Its protein product is CASSPRTSGRATEQFF.

The J gene is TRBJ2-5, the V gene TRBV6-1, with D unresolved. The germline V gene has CDR1 MNHNS and CDR2 SASEGT. The V and J ends lost 6 bases and 2 bases respectively, with 10 bases between them. The CDR3 loop spans 13 amino acids. Here the CDR3 reads CASRVDGQETQYF. The CDR3 coding sequence is TGTGCCAGCAGAGTAGATGGGCAAGAGACCCAGTACTTC.